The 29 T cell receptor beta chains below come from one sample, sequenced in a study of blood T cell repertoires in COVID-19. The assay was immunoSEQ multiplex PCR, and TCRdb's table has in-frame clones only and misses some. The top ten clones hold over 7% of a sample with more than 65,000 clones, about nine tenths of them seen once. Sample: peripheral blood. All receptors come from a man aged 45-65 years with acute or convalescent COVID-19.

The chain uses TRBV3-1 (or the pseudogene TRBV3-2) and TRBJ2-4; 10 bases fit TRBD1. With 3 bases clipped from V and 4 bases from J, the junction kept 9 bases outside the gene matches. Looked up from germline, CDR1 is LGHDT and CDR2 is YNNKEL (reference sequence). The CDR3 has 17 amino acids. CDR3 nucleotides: TGTGCCAGCAGCCAGGTGGACAGGGACAGGGGAAAAAACATTCAGTACTTC. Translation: CASSQVDRDRGKNIQYF.

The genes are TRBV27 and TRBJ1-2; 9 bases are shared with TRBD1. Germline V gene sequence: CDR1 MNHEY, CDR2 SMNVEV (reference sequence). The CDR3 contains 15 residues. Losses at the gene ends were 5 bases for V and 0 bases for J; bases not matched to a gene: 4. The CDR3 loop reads CASSTRDRANYGYTF. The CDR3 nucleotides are TGTGCCAGCAGTACCCGGGACAGGGCTAACTATGGCTACACCTTC.

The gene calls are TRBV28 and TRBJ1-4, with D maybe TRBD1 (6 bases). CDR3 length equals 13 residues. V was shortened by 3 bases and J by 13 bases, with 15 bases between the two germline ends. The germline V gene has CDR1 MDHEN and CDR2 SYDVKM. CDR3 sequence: CASSFSGTPRLFF. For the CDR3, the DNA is TGTGCCAGCAGTTTTTCTGGGACACCGAGACTGTTTTTT.

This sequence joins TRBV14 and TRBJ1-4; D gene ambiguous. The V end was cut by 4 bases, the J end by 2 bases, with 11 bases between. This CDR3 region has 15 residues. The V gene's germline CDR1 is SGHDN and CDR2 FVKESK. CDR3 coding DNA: TGTGCCAGCAGCCGACGAACCGGGACTAATGAAAAACTGTTTTTT. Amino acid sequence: CASSRRTGTNEKLFF.

Here the CDR3 reads CASKGGGVSGNQPQHF. CDR3 coding DNA: TGTGCCAGCAAGGGGGGAGGGGTTTCGGGCAATCAGCCCCAGCATTTT. V and J are TRBV2 and TRBJ1-5, with a possible D match to TRBD1 (6 bases). Germline V gene lookup returns CDR1 SNHLY and CDR2 FYNNEI. Trimming took off 7 bases at V and 2 bases at J, with 18 bases between the two ends. This CDR3 contains 16 residues.

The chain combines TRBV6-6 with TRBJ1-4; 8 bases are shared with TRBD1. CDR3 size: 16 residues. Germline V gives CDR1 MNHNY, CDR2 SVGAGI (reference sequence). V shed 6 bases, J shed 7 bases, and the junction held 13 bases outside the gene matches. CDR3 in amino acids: CASSLRVGQGGEKLFF. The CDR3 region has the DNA TGTGCCAGCAGCCTCAGGGTAGGACAGGGTGGTGAAAAACTGTTTTTT.

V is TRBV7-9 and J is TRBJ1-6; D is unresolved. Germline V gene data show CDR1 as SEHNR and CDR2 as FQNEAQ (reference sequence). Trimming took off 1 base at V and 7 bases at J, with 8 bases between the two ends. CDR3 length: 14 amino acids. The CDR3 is CASSLEEGNSPLHF. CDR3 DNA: TGTGCCAGCAGCTTAGAGGAGGGAAATTCACCCCTCCACTTT.

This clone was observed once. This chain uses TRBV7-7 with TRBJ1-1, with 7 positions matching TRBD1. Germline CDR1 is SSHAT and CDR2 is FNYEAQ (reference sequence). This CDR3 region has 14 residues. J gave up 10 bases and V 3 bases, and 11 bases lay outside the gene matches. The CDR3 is CASSLRQGPTTAFF. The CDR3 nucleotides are TGTGCCAGCAGCTTGCGACAGGGCCCAACGACAGCTTTCTTT. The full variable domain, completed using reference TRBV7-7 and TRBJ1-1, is GAGVSQSPRYKVTKRGQDVTLRCDPISSHATLYWYQQALGQGPEFLTYFNYEAQPDKSGLPSDRFSAERPEGSISTLTIQRTEQRDSAMYRCASSLRQGPTTAFFGQGTRLTVV.

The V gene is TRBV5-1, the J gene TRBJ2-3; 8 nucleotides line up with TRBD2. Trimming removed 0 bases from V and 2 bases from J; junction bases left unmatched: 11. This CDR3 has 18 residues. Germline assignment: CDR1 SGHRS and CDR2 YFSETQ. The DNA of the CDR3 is TGCGCCAGCAGCTTGGGGTGGAGTAGCGGGGACCCCACAGATACGCAGTATTTT. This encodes CASSLGWSSGDPTDTQYF. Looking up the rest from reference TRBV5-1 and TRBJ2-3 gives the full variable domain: KAGVTQTPRYLIKTRGQQVTLSCSPISGHRSVSWYQQTPGQGLQFLFEYFSETQRNKGNFPGRFSGRQFSNSRSEMNVSTLELGDSALYLCASSLGWSSGDPTDTQYFGPGTRLTVL.

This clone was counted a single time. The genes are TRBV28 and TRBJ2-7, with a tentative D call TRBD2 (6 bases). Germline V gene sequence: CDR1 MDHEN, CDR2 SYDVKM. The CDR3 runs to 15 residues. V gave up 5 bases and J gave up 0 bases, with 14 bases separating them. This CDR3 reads CASSAAGRSSYEQYV. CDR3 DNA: TGTGCCAGCAGTGCCGCGGGACGGAGCTCCTACGAGCAGTACGTC.

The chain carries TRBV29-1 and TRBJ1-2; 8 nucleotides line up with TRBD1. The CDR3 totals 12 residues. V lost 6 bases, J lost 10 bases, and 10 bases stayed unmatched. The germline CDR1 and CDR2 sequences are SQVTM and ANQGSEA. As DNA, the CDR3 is TGCAGCGTCCTCACCTTCCAGGGGGCCTACACCTTC. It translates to CSVLTFQGAYTF. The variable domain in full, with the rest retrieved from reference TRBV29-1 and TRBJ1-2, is SAVISQKPSRDICQRGTSLTIQCQVDSQVTMMFWYRQQPGQSLTLIATANQGSEATYESGFVIDKFPISRPNLTFSTLTVSNMSPEDSSIYLCSVLTFQGAYTFGSGTRLTVV.

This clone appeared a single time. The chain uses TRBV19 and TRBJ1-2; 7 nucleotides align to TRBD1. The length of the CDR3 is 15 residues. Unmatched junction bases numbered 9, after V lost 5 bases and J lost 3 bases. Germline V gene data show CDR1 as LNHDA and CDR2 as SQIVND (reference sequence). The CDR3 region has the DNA TGTGCCAGTAGTGGTAGACAGGGATCGGACTATGGCTACACCTTC. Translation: CASSGRQGSDYGYTF.

The CDR3, as DNA: TGTGCCAGCAGCCAAGATCCTGGGCAGGGGCATGGCTACACCTTC. Amino acids: CASSQDPGQGHGYTF. The chain employs TRBV14 and TRBJ1-2; possibly TRBD1 for D (6 bases). The CDR3 loop spans 15 amino acids. The germline gives CDR1 SGHDN, CDR2 FVKESK. V lost 0 bases to trimming and J lost 6 bases, with 14 bases between them.

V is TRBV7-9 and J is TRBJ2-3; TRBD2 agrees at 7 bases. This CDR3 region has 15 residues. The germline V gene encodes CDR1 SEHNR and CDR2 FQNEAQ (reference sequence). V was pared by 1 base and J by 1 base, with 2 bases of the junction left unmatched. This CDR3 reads CASSLGAGGTDTQYF. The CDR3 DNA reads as TGTGCCAGCAGCTTAGGTGCGGGGGGCACAGATACGCAGTATTTT.

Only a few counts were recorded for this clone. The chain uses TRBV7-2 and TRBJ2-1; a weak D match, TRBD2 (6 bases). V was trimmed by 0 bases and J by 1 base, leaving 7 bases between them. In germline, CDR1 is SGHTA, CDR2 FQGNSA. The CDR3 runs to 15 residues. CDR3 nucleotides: TGTGCCAGCAGCTTAGCACGGGGGTCCTACAATGAGCAGTTCTTC. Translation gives CASSLARGSYNEQFF. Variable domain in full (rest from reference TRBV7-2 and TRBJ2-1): GAGVSQSPSNKVTEKGKDVELRCDPISGHTALYWYRQSLGQGLEFLIYFQGNSAPDKSGLPSDRFSAERTGGSVSTLTIQRTQQEDSAVYLCASSLARGSYNEQFFGPGTRLTVL.

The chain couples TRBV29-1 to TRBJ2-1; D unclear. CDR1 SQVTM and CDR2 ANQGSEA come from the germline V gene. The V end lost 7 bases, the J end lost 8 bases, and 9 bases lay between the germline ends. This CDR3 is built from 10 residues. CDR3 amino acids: CSATLDEQFF. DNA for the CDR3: TGCAGCGCTACTTTGGATGAGCAGTTCTTC.

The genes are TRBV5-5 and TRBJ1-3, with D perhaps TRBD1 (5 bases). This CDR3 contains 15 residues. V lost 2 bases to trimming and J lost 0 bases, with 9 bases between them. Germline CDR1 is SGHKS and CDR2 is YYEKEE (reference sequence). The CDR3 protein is CASSLETVSGNTIYF. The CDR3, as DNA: TGTGCCAGCAGCTTAGAGACAGTCTCTGGAAACACCATATATTTT.

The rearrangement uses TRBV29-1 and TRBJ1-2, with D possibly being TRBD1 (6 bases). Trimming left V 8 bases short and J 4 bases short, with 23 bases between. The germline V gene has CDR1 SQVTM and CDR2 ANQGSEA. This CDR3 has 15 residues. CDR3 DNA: TGCAGCTTGAAGGGGGGGGCAGGTCGTAGCTATGGCTACACCTTC. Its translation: CSLKGGAGRSYGYTF.

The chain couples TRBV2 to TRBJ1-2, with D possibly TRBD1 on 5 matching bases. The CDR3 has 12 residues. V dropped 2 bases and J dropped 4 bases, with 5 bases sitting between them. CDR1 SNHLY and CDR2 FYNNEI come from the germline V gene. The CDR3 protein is CASSEQGYGYTF. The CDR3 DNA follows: TGTGCCAGCAGTGAACAGGGCTATGGCTACACCTTC.

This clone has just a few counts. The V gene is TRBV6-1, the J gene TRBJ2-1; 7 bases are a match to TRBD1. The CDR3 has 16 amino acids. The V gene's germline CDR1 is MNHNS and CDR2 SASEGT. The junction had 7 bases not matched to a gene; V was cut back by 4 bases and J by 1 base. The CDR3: CASSARQGGSYNEQFF. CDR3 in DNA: TGTGCCAGCAGTGCCAGACAGGGTGGGTCCTACAATGAGCAGTTCTTC.

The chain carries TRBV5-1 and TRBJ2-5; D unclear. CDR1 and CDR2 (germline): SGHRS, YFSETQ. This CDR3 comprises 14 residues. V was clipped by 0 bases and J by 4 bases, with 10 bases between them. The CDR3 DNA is TGCGCCAGCAGCTTGGATGCCGGTACAGAGACCCAGTACTTC. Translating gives CASSLDAGTETQYF.

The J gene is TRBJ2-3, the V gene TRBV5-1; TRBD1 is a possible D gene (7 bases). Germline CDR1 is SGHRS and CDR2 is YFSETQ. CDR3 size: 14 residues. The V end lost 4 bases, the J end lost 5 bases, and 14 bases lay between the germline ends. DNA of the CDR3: TGCGCCAGCAGCCCCGGTCAGGGGGGAGATACGCAGTATTTT. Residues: CASSPGQGGDTQYF. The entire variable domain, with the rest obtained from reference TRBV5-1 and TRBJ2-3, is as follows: KAGVTQTPRYLIKTRGQQVTLSCSPISGHRSVSWYQQTPGQGLQFLFEYFSETQRNKGNFPGRFSGRQFSNSRSEMNVSTLELGDSALYLCASSPGQGGDTQYFGPGTRLTVL.

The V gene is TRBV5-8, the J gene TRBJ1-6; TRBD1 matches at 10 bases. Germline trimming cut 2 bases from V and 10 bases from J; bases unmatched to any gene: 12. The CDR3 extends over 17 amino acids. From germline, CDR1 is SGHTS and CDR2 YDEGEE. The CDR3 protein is CASSFEAGTGVKSPLHF. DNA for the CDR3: TGTGCCAGCAGCTTCGAAGCCGGGACAGGGGTTAAGTCACCCCTCCACTTT.

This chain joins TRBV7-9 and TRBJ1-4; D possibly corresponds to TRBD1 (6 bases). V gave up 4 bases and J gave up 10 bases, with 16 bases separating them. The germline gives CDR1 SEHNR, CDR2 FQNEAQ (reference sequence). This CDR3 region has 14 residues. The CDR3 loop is CASSSRDTFGKLFF. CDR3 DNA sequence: TGTGCCAGCAGCTCCCGGGACACGTTTGGAAAACTGTTTTTT.

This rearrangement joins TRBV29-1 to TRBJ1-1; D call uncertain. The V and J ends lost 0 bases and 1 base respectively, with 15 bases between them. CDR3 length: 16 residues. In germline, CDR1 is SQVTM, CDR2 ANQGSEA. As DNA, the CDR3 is TGCAGCGTTGAAGACCCAATCACTACAAGGAACACTGAAGCTTTCTTT. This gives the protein CSVEDPITTRNTEAFF.

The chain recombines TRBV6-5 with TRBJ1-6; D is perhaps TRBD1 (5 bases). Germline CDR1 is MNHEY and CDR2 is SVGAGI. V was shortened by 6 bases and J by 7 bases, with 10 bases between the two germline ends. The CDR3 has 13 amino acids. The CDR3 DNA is TGTGCCAGCAGACTTGGGGGGAATTCACCCCTCCACTTT. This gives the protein CASRLGGNSPLHF.

The DNA of the CDR3 is TGTGCCAGCATATACAGGGACGGGTTCCCTGAAGCTTTCTTT. Its translation: CASIYRDGFPEAFF. This sequence joins TRBV28 and TRBJ1-1, with a possible D match to TRBD1 (6 bases). This CDR3 has 14 residues. Germline assignment: CDR1 MDHEN and CDR2 SYDVKM. Trimming removed 7 bases from V and 6 bases from J, with 18 bases in between.

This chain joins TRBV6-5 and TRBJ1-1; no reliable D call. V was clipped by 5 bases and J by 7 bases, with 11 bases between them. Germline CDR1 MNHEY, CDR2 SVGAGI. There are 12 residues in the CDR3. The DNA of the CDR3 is TGTGCCAGCAGTCACAGACCCTATGAAGCTTTCTTT. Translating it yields CASSHRPYEAFF.

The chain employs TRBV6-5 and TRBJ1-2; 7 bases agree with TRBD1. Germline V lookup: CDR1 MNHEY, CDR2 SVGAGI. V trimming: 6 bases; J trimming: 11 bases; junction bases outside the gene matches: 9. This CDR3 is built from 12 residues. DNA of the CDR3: TGTGCCAGCAGGCTTACAGGGGCTTCGTACACCTTC. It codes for CASRLTGASYTF.